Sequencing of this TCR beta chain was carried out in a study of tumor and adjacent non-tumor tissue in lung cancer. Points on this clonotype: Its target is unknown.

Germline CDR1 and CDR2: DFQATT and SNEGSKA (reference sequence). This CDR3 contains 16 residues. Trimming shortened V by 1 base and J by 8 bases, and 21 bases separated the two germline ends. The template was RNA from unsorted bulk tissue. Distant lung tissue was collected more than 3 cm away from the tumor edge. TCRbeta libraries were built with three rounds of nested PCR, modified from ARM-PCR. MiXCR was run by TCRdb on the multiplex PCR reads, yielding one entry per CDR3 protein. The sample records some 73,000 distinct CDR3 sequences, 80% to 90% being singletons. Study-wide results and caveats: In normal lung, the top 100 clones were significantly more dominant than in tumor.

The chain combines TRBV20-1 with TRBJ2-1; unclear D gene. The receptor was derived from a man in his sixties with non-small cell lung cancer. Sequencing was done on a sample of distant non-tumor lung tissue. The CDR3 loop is CSARVRSRAEYDEQFF. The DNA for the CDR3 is TGCAGTGCTAGAGTAAGGAGTCGGGCCGAGTATGATGAGCAGTTCTTC.